This passage covers 19 T cell receptor beta chains from one sample sequenced in a study of early T cells in non-severe SARS-CoV-2 infection. TCRdb redid the calling of the 5' RACE reads with MiXCR, one entry per CDR3 protein. The sample contains around 60,000 distinct CDR3 sequences, approximately 13% of which appear only once. The sequenced material came from whole blood. All receptors come from an adult who was a healthcare worker with PCR-confirmed SARS-CoV-2 infection or an uninfected control (not recorded which).

The DNA of the CDR3 is TGTGCCAGCAGCAACCGGGACATTCAGTACTTC. The encoded protein is CASSNRDIQYF. V usage is TRBV7-2 and J usage is TRBJ2-5; D gene unclear. The tail of the sequence fits TRBJ2-4 better, so the J call may be wrong. CDR3 length: 11 residues. Germline lookup yields CDR1 SGHTA and CDR2 FQGNSA.

This clonotype was seen more than once but under ten times. The chain recombines TRBV5-1 with TRBJ1-5; D ambiguous. Trimming pared 4 bases from V and 5 bases from J, leaving 10 bases between. The V gene's germline CDR1 is SGHRS and CDR2 YFSETQ. The length of the CDR3 is 13 residues. CDR3 in DNA: TGCGCCAGCAGCCGTGACGGGGATCAGCCCCAGCATTTT. Amino acids: CASSRDGDQPQHF. The full variable domain, rest sourced from reference TRBV5-1 and TRBJ1-5, is KAGVTQTPRYLIKTRGQQVTLSCSPISGHRSVSWYQQTPGQGLQFLFEYFSETQRNKGNFPGRFSGRQFSNSRSEMNVSTLELGDSALYLCASSRDGDQPQHFGDGTRLSIL.

Here the CDR3 DNA reads TGTGCCTGGAGTGGGCTAGCGGGGACCAAAAACTACGAGCAGTACTTC. Residues: CAWSGLAGTKNYEQYF. The chain joins TRBV30 to TRBJ2-7, with 9 bases that match TRBD2. V was clipped by 1 base and J by 3 bases; unmatched bases: 10. Germline loops: CDR1 GTSNPN, CDR2 SVGIG (reference sequence). The CDR3 runs to 16 residues.

This clonotype is categorized as medium-sized. The gene calls are TRBV7-9 and TRBJ1-6; D unresolved. This CDR3 spans 17 amino acids. CDR1 is SEHNR, CDR2 FQNEAQ, per germline (reference sequence). Trimming took 4 bases from V and 1 from J, leaving 14 bases between them. The CDR3 nucleotides are TGTGCCAGCAGCTCAACGCGGCGAGCGTCCTATAATTCACCCCTCCACTTT. As protein: CASSSTRRASYNSPLHF.

The chain is built from TRBV29-1 and TRBJ1-1; 9 nucleotides line up with TRBD1. The ends lost 4 bases at V and 1 base at J; junction bases unmatched: 4. The CDR3 spans 14 residues. CDR1 and CDR2 (germline): SQVTM, ANQGSEA. CDR3 residues: CSVGGQGGNTEAFF. The CDR3 DNA sequence: TGCAGCGTTGGGGGACAGGGTGGGAACACTGAAGCTTTCTTT.

This clonotype was seen only a few times. The chain uses TRBV7-9 and TRBJ2-3; D call uncertain. CDR1 and CDR2 from the germline V gene are SEHNR and FQNEAQ (reference sequence). Trimming took 1 base from V and 6 from J, leaving 11 bases between them. This CDR3 has 14 residues. In DNA, the CDR3 is TGTGCCAGCAGCTTAGAGAGGACCCGGGATACGCAGTATTTT. Protein sequence: CASSLERTRDTQYF. Combining the CDR3 with reference TRBV7-9 and TRBJ2-3 gives the whole variable domain DTGVSQNPRHKITKRGQNVTFRCDPISEHNRLYWYRQTLGQGPEFLTYFQNEAQLEKSRLLSDRFSAERPKGSFSTLEIQRTEQGDSAMYLCASSLERTRDTQYFGPGTRLTVL.

This clonotype has a count of ten or more. The V and J genes are TRBV10-3 and TRBJ1-6, with D unclear. Looked up from germline, CDR1 is ENHRY and CDR2 is SYGVKD. This CDR3 region has 14 residues. Trimming removed 8 bases from V and 0 bases from J, with 8 bases in between. CDR3 loop: CAIGSSSYNSPLHF. The CDR3 nucleotides are TGTGCCATCGGGTCGAGCTCCTATAATTCACCCCTCCACTTT.

The rearrangement joins TRBV5-1 to TRBJ2-1; 9 nucleotides align to TRBD1. The CDR3 loop spans 16 amino acids. Germline values: CDR1 SGHRS, CDR2 YFSETQ. The ends lost 3 bases at V and 2 bases at J; junction bases unmatched: 6. CDR3 residues: CASSSETGGAYNEQFF. CDR3 bases: TGCGCCAGCAGCTCCGAAACAGGGGGCGCCTACAATGAGCAGTTCTTC.

The chain links TRBV2 to TRBJ2-7, with TRBD1 matching 8 bases. This CDR3 spans 13 amino acids. Germline values: CDR1 SNHLY, CDR2 FYNNEI. J gave up 6 bases and V 5 bases, and 6 bases lay outside the gene matches. The CDR3 region is CASSQDRESEQYF. The CDR3 DNA sequence: TGTGCCAGCAGTCAGGACAGGGAGTCCGAGCAGTACTTC.

Points on this clonotype: Sequence at one end of the junction differs from germline and may be a read error. The genes are TRBV3-1 and TRBJ2-7, with D hard to call. The germline CDR1 and CDR2 sequences are LGHDT and YNNKEL (reference sequence). CDR3 length: 11 amino acids. CDR3 DNA sequence: TGTACCAGCAGCAGGTCCTACGAGCAGTACTTC. It encodes CTSSRSYEQYF.

There are many counts of this clonotype. This sequence joins TRBV29-1 and TRBJ2-3; no reliable D call. Germline values: CDR1 SQVTM, CDR2 ANQGSEA. This CDR3 comprises 13 residues. The ends were cut back, 7 bases at V and 0 bases at J, with 11 bases in the middle. CDR3 loop: CSERDGSTDTQYF. The CDR3 DNA reads as TGCAGCGAGAGAGACGGAAGCACAGATACGCAGTATTTT.

Notes on this clonotype: This could be a read error, since a much larger clone is one nucleotide away. The chain combines TRBV20-1 with TRBJ2-3, with D unclear. V was shortened by 0 bases and J by 2 bases, with 15 bases between the two germline ends. The germline V gene encodes CDR1 DFQATT and CDR2 SNEGSKA (reference sequence). The CDR3 is made up of 16 amino acids. The CDR3 protein is CSARDRSEPFTDTQYF. DNA for the CDR3: TGCAGTGCTAGAGATCGAAGCGAGCCTTTCACAGATACGCAGTATTTT.

This CDR3 reads CSAMDSLAGAAYEQYF. CDR3 nucleotides: TGCAGTGCTATGGACTCACTAGCGGGAGCCGCCTACGAGCAGTACTTC. The chain employs TRBV20-1 and TRBJ2-7; 11 positions agree with TRBD2. Germline CDR1 reads DFQATT; CDR2 reads SNEGSKA (reference sequence). This CDR3 has 16 amino acids. Losses at the gene ends were 4 bases for V and 2 bases for J; bases not matched to a gene: 10.

This clonotype was counted a few times. The rearrangement uses TRBV6-2 or TRBV6-3 and TRBJ2-2; D assignment may be TRBD1 or TRBD2 (5 bases each). Germline CDR1 and CDR2: MNHEY and SVGEGT. The V end lost 6 bases, the J end lost 8 bases, and 16 bases lay between the germline ends. The CDR3 is 14 amino acids. For the CDR3, the DNA is TGTGCCAGCAGATGGGACCGAACTTGGGGGGAGCTGTTTTTT. This sequence encodes CASRWDRTWGELFF.

V and J are TRBV6-1 and TRBJ1-5, with 7 bases aligning to TRBD1. CDR3 length equals 14 residues. After removal of 3 bases from V and 4 bases from J, the junction contained 3 bases not matched to a gene. Germline values: CDR1 MNHNS, CDR2 SASEGT. For the CDR3, the DNA is TGTGCCAGCAGTGAGGGGACAGAAAATCAGCCCCAGCATTTT. Encoded protein: CASSEGTENQPQHF.

The chain joins TRBV12-3 or TRBV12-4 to TRBJ2-5; 7 nucleotides line up with TRBD1. This CDR3 has 16 residues. Trimming cost V 5 bases and J 4 bases; bases outside gene matches: 13. The DNA for the CDR3 is TGTGCCAGCAGTCGAGTCGAGGGGGCGCGTGGAGAGACCCAGTACTTC. Translated: CASSRVEGARGETQYF.

This rearrangement joins TRBV29-1 to TRBJ2-5; 7 positions agree with TRBD2. CDR1 is SQVTM and CDR2 is ANQGSEA in the germline V gene. The CDR3 runs to 15 residues. Trimming at V came to 5 bases and at J to 0 bases, leaving 9 bases not matched to a gene. CDR3 in amino acids: CSVSRGGQYQETQYF. DNA for the CDR3: TGCAGCGTTTCCCGGGGAGGGCAGTACCAAGAGACCCAGTACTTC.

The rearrangement uses TRBV9 and TRBJ2-1; D gene unclear. V shed 3 bases and J shed 0 bases, with 7 bases lying between them. CDR1 SGDLS and CDR2 YYNGEE come from the germline V gene. The CDR3 is made up of 14 amino acids. The CDR3 loop reads CASSGDGSYNEQFF. Written as DNA, the CDR3 is TGTGCCAGCAGCGGCGATGGCTCCTACAATGAGCAGTTCTTC.

In its sample, this clonotype was seen many times. V and J are TRBV3-1 and TRBJ1-5; a weak D match, TRBD1 (5 bases). From germline, CDR1 is LGHDT and CDR2 YNNKEL (reference sequence). Trimming left V 2 bases short and J 7 bases short, with 15 bases between. The CDR3 runs to 15 residues. CDR3 loop: CASSQTLGAGQPQHF. The CDR3 DNA follows: TGTGCCAGCAGCCAAACCCTCGGGGCCGGCCAGCCCCAGCATTTT.